Each of the 32 T cell receptor beta chains below was sequenced from the same sample in a study of cytomegalovirus exposure and HLA in healthy donors. Primers for the PCR totalled 60 Vbeta and 13 Jbeta. Only in-frame clones appear in the TCRdb table, and some are missing; sequencing was by immunoSEQ multiplex PCR. The sample shows tens of thousands of clones, around three quarters of them seen only once. The sample was PBMCs. These receptors were taken from a man aged 35-49 years in good health and CMV-seronegative.

This chain joins TRBV4-3 and TRBJ1-2; possible D gene TRBD1, 6 bases. The CDR3 has 15 amino acids. Deletions cut 4 bases from V and 0 bases from J, with 12 bases between. CDR1 is LGHNA and CDR2 is YSLEER in the germline V gene. The DNA of the CDR3 is TGCGCCAGCAGCCCTGAACGACAGGCTAACTATGGCTACACCTTC. Amino acids: CASSPERQANYGYTF.

The V and J genes are TRBV7-6 and TRBJ2-7; 10 bases agree with TRBD1. The germline V gene encodes CDR1 SGHVS and CDR2 FNYEAQ. With V trimmed by 3 bases and J by 7 bases, 9 bases remained unmatched. CDR3 size: 15 residues. The chain's CDR3 is CASSLTGTGAIEQYF. CDR3 sequence (DNA): TGTGCCAGCAGCTTGACCGGGACAGGGGCTATAGAGCAGTACTTC.

CDR3 sequence reads: CASSLVSGPGVQYF. For the CDR3, the DNA is TGCGCCAGCAGCTTAGTATCTGGGCCGGGGGTGCAGTACTTC. The chain uses TRBV5-1 and TRBJ2-7; a possible D gene is TRBD2 (6 bases). The CDR3 runs to 14 residues. The germline CDR1 and CDR2 sequences are SGHRS and YFSETQ. The V end lost 2 bases, the J end lost 9 bases, and 18 bases lay between the germline ends.

The chain couples TRBV18 to TRBJ2-7; tentatively, D is TRBD2 (6 bases). The germline V and J ends were trimmed by 6 bases and 1 base, with 19 bases remaining between them. CDR1 and CDR2 (germline): KGHSH, LQKENI. The CDR3 runs to 16 residues. Here the CDR3 reads CASSPRPGGGSYEQYF. The CDR3 DNA follows: TGTGCCAGCTCCCCTAGGCCCGGGGGAGGTTCCTACGAGCAGTACTTC.

The chain carries TRBV13 and TRBJ2-1, with 11 bases fitting TRBD2. V lost 5 bases, J lost 4 bases, and 4 bases stayed unmatched. CDR3 length equals 15 residues. CDR1 and CDR2 from the germline V gene are PRHDT and FYEKMQ (reference sequence). In nucleotides, the CDR3 is TGTGCCAGCAGCCATAGCGGGAGGGGGTACAATGAGCAGTTCTTC. It is translated as CASSHSGRGYNEQFF.

V gene TRBV19 combines with J gene TRBJ2-3, with TRBD2 identical over 7 bases. The ends lost 0 bases at V and 6 bases at J; junction bases unmatched: 12. Germline lookup yields CDR1 LNHDA and CDR2 SQIVND (reference sequence). This CDR3 region has 17 residues. CDR3 nucleotides: TGTGCCAGTAGTATAGATCCTAGCGGAGCCTTTGGGGATACGCAGTATTTT. Translation: CASSIDPSGAFGDTQYF.

The chain combines TRBV6-6 with TRBJ1-2, with D tentatively TRBD1 (5 bases). V was shortened by 0 bases and J by 6 bases, with 14 bases between the two germline ends. Germline CDR1 and CDR2: MNHNY and SVGAGI (reference sequence). The CDR3 loop spans 15 amino acids. The CDR3 coding sequence is TGTGCCAGCAGTTACTCACAGGTCAAACCGCATGGCTACACCTTC. Amino acids: CASSYSQVKPHGYTF.

The V and J genes are TRBV4-3 and TRBJ1-2; D gene uncertain. This CDR3 region has 14 residues. Trimming took off 0 bases at V and 3 bases at J, with 8 bases between the two ends. Germline CDR1 and CDR2: LGHNA and YSLEER. Written as DNA, the CDR3 is TGCGCCAGCAGCCAAGACAGCGGTCACTATGGCTACACCTTC. Translating it yields CASSQDSGHYGYTF.

The chain recombines TRBV12-2 with TRBJ2-7; the table's D call TRBD2 went unverified against the DNA. TRBV12-2 constitutes a pseudogene. The CDR3 length is 16 residues. The CDR3 here is CASRSEVGRSSYEQYF. The CDR3, as DNA: TGTGCAAGTCGCTCCGAGGTCGGGAGGAGCTCCTACGAGCAGTACTTC.

This clone was detected only a few times. The V and J genes are TRBV5-1 and TRBJ1-1; a weak D match, TRBD1 (6 bases). Trimming took 5 bases from V and 4 from J, leaving 12 bases between them. The V gene's germline CDR1 is SGHRS and CDR2 YFSETQ. The CDR3 totals 13 residues. This CDR3 reads CASRRAGATEAFF. The DNA of the CDR3 is TGCGCCAGCAGGCGAGCGGGGGCCACTGAAGCTTTCTTT.

The chain has TRBV5-1 and TRBJ2-1; perhaps TRBD2 as D (5 bases). The CDR3 totals 14 residues. Between the trimmed V and J ends, which lost 5 bases and 3 bases, there was a span of 12 bases. Germline-derived CDR1 and CDR2 are SGHRS and YFSETQ. CDR3 sequence: CASSEGLSYNEQFF. The CDR3 nucleotides read TGCGCCAGCAGTGAGGGCCTCAGCTACAATGAGCAGTTCTTC.

V and J are TRBV6-5 and TRBJ1-3, with D tentatively TRBD1 (5 bases). V was shortened by 2 bases and J by 4 bases, with 9 bases between the two germline ends. Germline V CDR1 and CDR2: MNHEY, SVGAGI. The CDR3 loop spans 14 amino acids. The CDR3 is CASSYAGYGNTIYF. DNA of the CDR3: TGTGCCAGCAGTTACGCAGGGTACGGAAACACCATATATTTT.

The chain joins TRBV2 to TRBJ2-2, with TRBD2 matching 12 bases. With V trimmed by 7 bases and J by 7 bases, 7 bases remained unmatched. The length of the CDR3 is 15 residues. Germline lookup yields CDR1 SNHLY and CDR2 FYNNEI. Written as DNA, the CDR3 is TGTGCCAGCACTGTCCGGACTAGCGGGATCGGGGAGCTGTTTTTT. This sequence encodes CASTVRTSGIGELFF.

This clone has a handful of counts. The rearrangement uses TRBV29-1 and TRBJ2-7, with 7 bases that match TRBD1. This CDR3 has 13 amino acids. Trimming cost V 6 bases and J 2 bases; bases outside gene matches: 7. Germline V gene data show CDR1 as SQVTM and CDR2 as ANQGSEA. CDR3 DNA sequence: TGCAGCGTCGGGACAGTTCAAACCTACGAGCAGTACTTC. As protein: CSVGTVQTYEQYF.

The rearrangement joins TRBV6-5 to TRBJ1-3; D is possibly TRBD1 (5 bases). The CDR3 runs 13 residues. Germline V CDR1 and CDR2: MNHEY, SVGAGI. V was shortened by 6 bases and J by 2 bases, with 8 bases between the two germline ends. The CDR3 nucleotides read TGTGCCAGCAGAATCAGGGCTGGAAACACCATATATTTT. This codes for CASRIRAGNTIYF.

This clone was seen only a few times. V and J are TRBV28 and TRBJ2-7; D possibly corresponds to TRBD1 (6 bases). CDR1 and CDR2 (germline): MDHEN, SYDVKM. The CDR3 contains 16 residues. Trimming removed 2 bases at V and 1 base at J, with 15 bases between. CDR3 nucleotide sequence: TGTGCCAGCAGTTTAATAGGGGCAGGGGAATCCTACGAGCAGTACTTC. Its protein is CASSLIGAGESYEQYF.

The rearrangement uses TRBV6-4 and TRBJ2-5; 9 nucleotides line up with TRBD1. Gene TRBJ2-7 matches the end of the DNA better, so the J call may be wrong. The CDR3 sequence is 14 residues long. Germline lookup yields CDR1 MRHNA and CDR2 SNTAGT. CDR3 coding DNA: TGTGCCAGCAGGACCGGGACAGGGTCCTACGAGCAGTACTTC. It specifies CASRTGTGSYEQYF.

A few counts support this clone. V usage is TRBV6-6 and J usage is TRBJ2-7; a possible D gene is TRBD2 (5 bases). This CDR3 region has 16 residues. Trimming took off 0 bases at V and 2 bases at J, with 14 bases between the two ends. In germline, CDR1 is MNHNY, CDR2 SVGAGI (reference sequence). CDR3: CASSYSRAAETYEQYF. The CDR3 DNA sequence: TGTGCCAGCAGTTACTCAAGGGCAGCGGAGACCTACGAGCAGTACTTC.

V gene TRBV5-1 combines with J gene TRBJ2-2; possibly TRBD1 for D (6 bases). V was shortened by 3 bases and J by 3 bases, with 12 bases between the two germline ends. This CDR3 comprises 15 residues. In germline, CDR1 is SGHRS, CDR2 YFSETQ. This CDR3 is CASSSGTTDTGELFF. In DNA, the CDR3 is TGCGCCAGCAGCTCCGGGACAACGGACACCGGGGAGCTGTTTTTT.

The chain is built from TRBV6-4 and TRBJ2-5, with 7 bases aligning to TRBD2. Germline assignment: CDR1 MRHNA and CDR2 SNTAGT. J lost 3 bases, V lost 7 bases, and 8 bases had no gene match. CDR3 size: 14 residues. CDR3 coding DNA: TGTGCCAGCAACCAACTAGCGAAAAAAGAGACCCAGTACTTC. Protein sequence: CASNQLAKKETQYF.

The genes are TRBV28 and TRBJ1-5; possible D gene TRBD1, 5 bases. Germline V gene data show CDR1 as MDHEN and CDR2 as SYDVKM. Trimming removed 7 bases at V and 2 bases at J, with 15 bases between. The CDR3 totals 15 residues. CDR3 loop: CASIRRGFGNQPQHF. CDR3 DNA: TGTGCCAGCATTCGACGGGGGTTTGGCAATCAGCCCCAGCATTTT.

In its sample, this clone was seen a few times. The chain uses TRBV2 and TRBJ2-1, with D possibly being TRBD2 (5 bases). V lost 7 bases, J lost 11 bases, and 12 bases lay in between. Germline CDR1 reads SNHLY; CDR2 reads FYNNEI. The CDR3 length is 11 residues. CDR3: CASTRTQQQFF. CDR3 sequence (DNA): TGTGCCAGCACGAGGACTCAGCAGCAGTTCTTC. Full variable domain (outside the CDR3, taken from reference TRBV2 and TRBJ2-1): EPEVTQTPSHQVTQMGQEVILRCVPISNHLYFYWYRQILGQKVEFLVSFYNNEISEKSEIFDDQFSVERPDGSNFTLKIRSTKLEDSAMYFCASTRTQQQFFGPGTRLTVL.

The chain is built from TRBV27 and TRBJ2-3; TRBD2 matches 7 bases. The V segment lost 6 bases and the J segment 9 bases; nucleotides outside the gene matches: 12. CDR3 size: 14 residues. Germline values: CDR1 MNHEY, CDR2 SMNVEV (reference sequence). The CDR3 region has the DNA TGTGCCAGCAGCCTCGGGGGGTTTAAAGGGACGCAGTATTTT. This sequence encodes CASSLGGFKGTQYF.

CDR3 in amino acids: CASSTTGQNQPQHF. DNA for the CDR3: TGTGCCAGTAGTACAACGGGACAAAATCAGCCCCAGCATTTT. This chain joins TRBV19 and TRBJ1-5; D is perhaps TRBD1 (6 bases). Trimming cost V 4 bases and J 4 bases, with 11 bases left between them. The germline V gene encodes CDR1 LNHDA and CDR2 SQIVND (reference sequence). The CDR3 sequence is 14 residues long.

This clone was recorded once. The rearrangement joins TRBV6-1 to TRBJ2-7; 7 positions match TRBD2. CDR3 size: 18 residues. V lost 4 bases and J lost 0; bases outside the gene matches: 15. Germline CDR1 is MNHNS and CDR2 is SASEGT. CDR3 region: CASSVALGASGSSYEQYF. The CDR3 region has the DNA TGTGCCAGCAGTGTTGCCCTTGGGGCTAGCGGAAGCTCCTACGAGCAGTACTTC.

The chain combines TRBV10-3 with TRBJ2-7; 8 nucleotides line up with TRBD1. The V gene's germline CDR1 is ENHRY and CDR2 SYGVKD. Trimming took 4 bases from V and 6 from J; bases not matched to a gene: 8. The CDR3 loop spans 14 amino acids. The DNA of the CDR3 is TGTGCCATCAGTGTGCACGGACAGGGCGGCGAGCAGTACTTC. This translates into CAISVHGQGGEQYF.

This clone appeared a few times. The V call is TRBV11-3, the J call TRBJ2-5; D is uncertain. Germline lookup yields CDR1 SGHNT and CDR2 YENEEA. V was shortened by 2 bases and J by 9 bases, with 13 bases between the two germline ends. CDR3 size: 13 residues. The CDR3 sequence is CASSLKAEAPQYF. In DNA, the CDR3 is TGTGCCAGCAGCTTAAAGGCAGAGGCGCCCCAGTACTTC.

V usage is TRBV30 and J usage is TRBJ2-3, with a weak D call TRBD2 (5 bases). V was clipped by 1 base and J by 3 bases, with 8 bases between them. The CDR3 runs 13 residues. CDR1 GTSNPN and CDR2 SVGIG come from the germline V gene (reference sequence). The CDR3 DNA sequence: TGTGCCTGGAGTGCGGGGAAAACAGATACGCAGTATTTT. Its translation: CAWSAGKTDTQYF.

The rearrangement uses TRBV12-2 and TRBJ2-1; the tabulated D call, TRBD2, remains unverified against the DNA. TRBV12-2 is given as a pseudogene. The CDR3 has 16 residues. The DNA for the CDR3 is TGTGCAAGTCGCTTAGCAGGAGGGATACCCTTCAATGAGCAGTTCTTC. Encoded protein: CASRLAGGIPFNEQFF.

The chain recombines TRBV6-1 with TRBJ2-5; TRBD1 matches 8 bases. The DNA end is a closer match to TRBJ2-7, so the J assignment may be wrong. Germline CDR1 is MNHNS and CDR2 is SASEGT. The CDR3 contains 12 residues. CDR3 sequence: CASSWTGSEQYF. The CDR3 DNA follows: TGTGCCAGCAGCTGGACAGGGAGCGAGCAGTACTTC.

The J gene is TRBJ2-1, the V gene TRBV5-1; TRBD2 aligns across 7 bases. The V segment lost 3 bases and the J segment 9 bases; nucleotides outside the gene matches: 3. Germline V gene lookup returns CDR1 SGHRS and CDR2 YFSETQ. The CDR3 spans 12 residues. The CDR3 sequence: CASSSWGGEQFF. CDR3 in DNA: TGCGCCAGCAGCTCTTGGGGGGGTGAGCAGTTCTTC. Full variable domain (remainder filled in from reference TRBV5-1 and TRBJ2-1): KAGVTQTPRYLIKTRGQQVTLSCSPISGHRSVSWYQQTPGQGLQFLFEYFSETQRNKGNFPGRFSGRQFSNSRSEMNVSTLELGDSALYLCASSSWGGEQFFGPGTRLTVL.

On this clone itself: The DNA is omitted, as the CDR3 cannot be located on it reliably, and the CDR3 follows TCRdb's listing. V usage is TRBV28 and J usage is TRBJ1-1. Inclusive of both ends, the CDR3 amounts to 16 amino acids. Per germline, CDR1 MDHEN and CDR2 SYDVKM. The CDR3 region is CASSSSTVSGSTEAFF.